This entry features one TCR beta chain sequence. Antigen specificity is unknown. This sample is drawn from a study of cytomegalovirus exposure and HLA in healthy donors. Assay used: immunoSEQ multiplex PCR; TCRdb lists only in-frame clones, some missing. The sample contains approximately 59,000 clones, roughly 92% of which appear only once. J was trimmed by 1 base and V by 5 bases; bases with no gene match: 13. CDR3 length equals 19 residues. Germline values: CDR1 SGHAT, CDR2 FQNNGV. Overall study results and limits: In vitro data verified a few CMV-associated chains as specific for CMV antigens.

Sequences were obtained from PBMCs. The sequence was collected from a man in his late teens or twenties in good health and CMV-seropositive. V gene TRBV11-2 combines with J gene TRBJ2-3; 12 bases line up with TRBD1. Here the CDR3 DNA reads TGTGCCAGCAGCCCCAGTTGGGACAGGGGGCGATGGGGCACAGATACGCAGTATTTT. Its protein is CASSPSWDRGRWGTDTQYF.